Sequencing of this T cell receptor beta chain was carried out in a study of blood T cell repertoires in COVID-19. For the study at large: The study drew acute and convalescent COVID-19 samples from the United States, Italy and Spain.

CDR3 length: 14 residues. V was clipped by 4 bases and J by 4 bases; unmatched bases: 2. Looked up from germline, CDR1 is SNHLY and CDR2 is FYNNEI. Methods used by the authors: Estimation of nucleated cell counts relied on the amplification of reference gene primers. The protocol was immunoSEQ multiplex PCR, while the TCRdb copy is restricted to in-frame clones and leaves out a portion. D and trimming come from the DNA, and the V and J calls and clone size come from that table. The sample shows roughly 100,000 clones, roughly 80% of them seen only once. V gene TRBV2 combines with J gene TRBJ2-1, with 9 bases identical to TRBD2. The sample consisted of peripheral blood. This TCR came from a woman older than 75 with active or convalescent COVID-19. CDR3 in DNA: TGTGCCAGCAGTGGACTAGCGGATTACAATGAGCAGTTCTTC. It encodes CASSGLADYNEQFF.